This T cell receptor beta chain was captured by sequencing in a study of T cell responses to AZD1222 COVID-19 vaccine. Study-wide results and caveats: Just six people given AZD1222 tested seropositive at baseline.

Sequenced by immunoSEQ multiplex PCR; TCRdb stores in-frame clones only, minus some. Among 15,000 or so clones listed, around 80% were seen once. V was clipped by 3 bases and J by 4 bases, with 19 bases between them. CDR3 size: 17 residues. Germline values: CDR1 LGHNA, CDR2 YSLEER. Comment on this clone: Its target is unknown.

This sample comprised peripheral blood, obtained 28 days after the second AZD1222 dose. This TCR was recovered from an adult who received the AZD1222 COVID-19 vaccine. J is TRBJ1-3 and V is TRBV4-3, with unresolved D. CDR3 DNA sequence: TGCGCCAGCAGCCAGCAATACGAGGTTTCGGGCGGAAACACCATATATTTT. Translation gives CASSQQYEVSGGNTIYF.